The 8 T cell receptor beta chains reported below all come from one sample, sequenced in a study of CD8+ T cells in alopecia areata. Following RNA extraction, reverse transcription yielded cDNA that acted as the sequencing template. The table came from immunoSEQ multiplex PCR; TCRdb's copy has only in-frame clones and leaves some out. The sample holds a few hundred thousand clones, 35% to 40% seen once. The treatment is: oral pan-JAK inhibitor, 5-10 mg twice daily. Material: CD4+ T cells sorted from blood, obtained at roughly week 30, from a patient treated with tofacitinib. These receptors were collected from a human donor with alopecia areata.

The chain employs TRBV29-1 and TRBJ2-2; no reliable D call. The ends were cut back, 2 bases at V and 3 bases at J, with 7 bases in the middle. CDR1 SQVTM and CDR2 ANQGSEA come from the germline V gene. The CDR3 totals 13 residues. This chain's CDR3 is CSVEKLHTGELFF. CDR3 sequence (DNA): TGCAGCGTTGAAAAGCTACACACCGGGGAGCTGTTTTTT.

The chain links TRBV30 to TRBJ1-2; D gene ambiguous. CDR1 and CDR2 (germline): GTSNPN, SVGIG (reference sequence). This CDR3 comprises 12 residues. The V and J ends lost 3 bases and 3 bases respectively, with 8 bases between them. CDR3 sequence (DNA): TGTGCCTGGAGCGCCACCTACTATGGCTACACCTTC. This gives the protein CAWSATYYGYTF.

This chain uses TRBV7-3 with TRBJ2-1; 7 bases match TRBD2. Unmatched junction bases numbered 8, after V lost 1 base and J lost 5 bases. This CDR3 comprises 16 residues. CDR1 and CDR2 (germline): SGHTA, FQGTGA. The CDR3 DNA reads as TGTGCCAGCAGCTTAATGGCGGGAGTGGAAAACAATGAGCAGTTCTTC. The encoded protein is CASSLMAGVENNEQFF.

V is TRBV29-1 and J is TRBJ2-7; D is ambiguous. The CDR3 runs to 12 residues. Germline lookup yields CDR1 SQVTM and CDR2 ANQGSEA. Trimming shortened V by 3 bases and J by 4 bases, and 10 bases separated the two germline ends. Here the CDR3 reads CSVEDLKYEQYF. DNA for the CDR3: TGCAGCGTTGAGGACCTGAAATACGAGCAGTACTTC.

The V gene is TRBV4-2, the J gene TRBJ2-5; D gene ambiguous. The V gene lost 3 bases and the J gene lost 4 bases, with 27 bases spanning the gap. This CDR3 is 19 amino acids long. Germline lookup yields CDR1 LGHNA and CDR2 YNFKEQ. This CDR3 reads CASSQSDQHATGSGETQYF. DNA for the CDR3: TGTGCCAGCAGCCAGTCGGACCAGCATGCTACCGGCTCAGGAGAGACCCAGTACTTC.

The chain recombines TRBV6-6 with TRBJ2-3, with D unresolved. This CDR3 is built from 14 residues. Per the germline V gene, CDR1 is MNHNY and CDR2 is SVGAGI (reference sequence). V was cut by 6 bases and J by 1 base, with 11 bases left in between. CDR3 bases: TGTGCCAGCAGGCCTGGAGTAGGCACAGATACGCAGTATTTT. This encodes CASRPGVGTDTQYF.

Worth noting for this clone: The same CDR3 also results from other DNA sequences found in this sample. The CDR3 region is CASSPTGDYGYTF. The CDR3 region has the DNA TGTGCCAGCAGCCCCACCGGGGACTATGGCTACACCTTC. The chain carries TRBV6-6 and TRBJ1-2; D is ambiguous. In germline, CDR1 is MNHNY, CDR2 SVGAGI (reference sequence). The CDR3 consists of 13 residues. The ends were cut back, 6 bases at V and 3 bases at J, with 11 bases in the middle.

This chain joins TRBV7-6 and TRBJ2-2; D uncertain. The V and J ends lost 5 bases and 1 base respectively, with 2 bases between them. This CDR3 contains 12 residues. Germline values: CDR1 SGHVS, CDR2 FNYEAQ. In DNA, the CDR3 is TGTGCCAGCAGCGGGAACACCGGGGAGCTGTTTTTT. It encodes CASSGNTGELFF.